There are a few counts of the clone carrying this T cell receptor (beta chain). Its antigen is currently unknown. Diagnostic assessment was based on clinical symptoms, serum thyroxine and TRAb, thyroid ultrasound and orbital computed tomography. About 9.4 ml fresh peripheral blood yielded the PBMCs. This sample was included in a study of T cells in Graves' hyperthyroidism and ophthalmopathy. About the study: Peripheral blood samples were taken at initial diagnosis, prior to any treatment. Findings and caveats of the study: In simple terms, a model built on 13 V-J features told ophthalmopathy apart from stable hyperthyroidism.

Amplification yielded TCR beta CDR3 regions, with RNA transcripts as the source. In the first-round RT-PCR of the TCR CDR3, the HTBI primer set was used. TCRdb called the multiplex PCR reads again in MiXCR, with one record for every CDR3 protein. The table lists 450,000 to 650,000 distinct CDR3 sequences, roughly a sixth of them singletons. This CDR3 is 14 amino acids long. Per the germline V gene, CDR1 is LNHNV and CDR2 is YYDKDF (reference sequence). The V and J ends lost 0 bases and 9 bases respectively, with 9 bases between them. This clonotype was obtained from a woman aged 18 to 35 with Graves' ophthalmopathy. The chain joins TRBV15 to TRBJ1-6, with no clear D. The sample taken for sequencing was blood. The DNA for the CDR3 is TGTGCCACCAGCAGAGATAGATTGATTTCACCCCTCCACTTT. It specifies CATSRDRLISPLHF.